This T cell receptor beta chain was obtained from a study of blood T cell repertoires in COVID-19. As handled by the study authors: Reference gene primer amplification yielded estimated nucleated cell counts. Generated by immunoSEQ multiplex PCR, the TCRdb table keeps only in-frame clones and is missing some. The V and J calls and clone size were taken over from that table, and D and trimming were inferred from the DNA. The profile shows 200,000 to 250,000 clones, around 90% of them singletons. With 3 bases removed from V and 0 bases from J, the gap between germline ends came to 11 bases. Germline-derived CDR1 and CDR2 are KGHDR and SFDVKD. The CDR3 has 16 residues.

The clonotype comes from a man aged 25 to 40 with COVID-19, enrolled during active disease. The material sequenced was peripheral blood. The J gene is TRBJ2-1, the V gene TRBV24-1; tentative D call: TRBD2 (5 bases). CDR3 loop: CATSDRGSNSYNEQFF. The CDR3, as DNA: TGTGCCACCAGTGATCGGGGATCGAACTCCTACAATGAGCAGTTCTTC.